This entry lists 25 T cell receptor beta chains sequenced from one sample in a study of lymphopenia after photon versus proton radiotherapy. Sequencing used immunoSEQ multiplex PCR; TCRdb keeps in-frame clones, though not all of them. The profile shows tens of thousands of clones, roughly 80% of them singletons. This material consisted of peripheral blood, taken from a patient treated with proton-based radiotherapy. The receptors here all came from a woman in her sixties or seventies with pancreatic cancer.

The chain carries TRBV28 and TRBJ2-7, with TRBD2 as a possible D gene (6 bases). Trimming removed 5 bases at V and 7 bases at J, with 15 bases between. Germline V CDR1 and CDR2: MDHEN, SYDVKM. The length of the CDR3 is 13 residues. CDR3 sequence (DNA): TGTGCCAGCAGTCCCCACGGGGGTTCAGAGCAGTACTTC. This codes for CASSPHGGSEQYF.

CDR3 region: CATGGKSSGANVLTF. For the CDR3, the DNA is TGTGCCACCGGGGGGAAAAGCTCTGGGGCCAACGTCCTGACTTTC. The chain has TRBV15 and TRBJ2-6; a weak D match, TRBD2 (6 bases). The CDR3 has 15 amino acids. Germline CDR1 reads LNHNV; CDR2 reads YYDKDF (reference sequence). Between the trimmed V and J ends, which lost 8 bases and 0 bases, there was a span of 11 bases.

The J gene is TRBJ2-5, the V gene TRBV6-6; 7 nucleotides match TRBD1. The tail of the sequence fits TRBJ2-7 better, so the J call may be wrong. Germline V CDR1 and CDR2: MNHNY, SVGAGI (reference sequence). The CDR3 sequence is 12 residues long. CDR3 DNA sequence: TGTGCCAGCAGCCGGGACAGCTACGAGCAGTACTTC. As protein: CASSRDSYEQYF.

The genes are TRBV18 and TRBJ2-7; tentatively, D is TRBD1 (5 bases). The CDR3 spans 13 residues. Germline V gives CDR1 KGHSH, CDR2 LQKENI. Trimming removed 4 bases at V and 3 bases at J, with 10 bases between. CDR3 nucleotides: TGTGCCAGCTCACAGACAGCCTTCTACGAGCAGTACTTC. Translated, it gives CASSQTAFYEQYF.

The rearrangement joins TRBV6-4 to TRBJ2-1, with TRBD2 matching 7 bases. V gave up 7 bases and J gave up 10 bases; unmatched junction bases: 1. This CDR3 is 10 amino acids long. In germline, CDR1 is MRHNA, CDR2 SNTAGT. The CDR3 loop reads CASTGGEQFF. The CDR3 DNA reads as TGTGCCAGCACCGGGGGGGAGCAGTTCTTC.

Written as DNA, the CDR3 is TGTGCCAGCTCACCCCTCCAGGACAGGGGGTACGAGCAGTACTTC. Translating gives CASSPLQDRGYEQYF. V usage is TRBV18 and J usage is TRBJ2-7, with 10 bases that match TRBD1. Trimming removed 3 bases from V and 4 bases from J; junction bases left unmatched: 6. The CDR3 covers 15 residues. In germline, CDR1 is KGHSH, CDR2 LQKENI.

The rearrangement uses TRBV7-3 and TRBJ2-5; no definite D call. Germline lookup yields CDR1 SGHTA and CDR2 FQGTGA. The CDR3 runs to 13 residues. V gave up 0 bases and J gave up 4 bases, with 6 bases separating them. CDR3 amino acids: CASSLTRGETQYF. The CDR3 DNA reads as TGTGCCAGCAGCTTAACAAGAGGAGAGACCCAGTACTTC.

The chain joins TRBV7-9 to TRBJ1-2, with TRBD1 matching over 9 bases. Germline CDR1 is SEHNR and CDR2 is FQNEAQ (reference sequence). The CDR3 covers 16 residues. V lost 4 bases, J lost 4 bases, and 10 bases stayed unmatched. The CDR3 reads CASSSSQGAQGYGYTF. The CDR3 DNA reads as TGTGCCAGCAGCTCCTCACAGGGGGCGCAGGGCTATGGCTACACCTTC.

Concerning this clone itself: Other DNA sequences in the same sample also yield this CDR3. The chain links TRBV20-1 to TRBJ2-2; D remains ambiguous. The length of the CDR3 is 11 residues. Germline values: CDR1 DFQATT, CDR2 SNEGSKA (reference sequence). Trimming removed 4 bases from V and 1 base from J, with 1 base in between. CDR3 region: CSAKNTGELFF. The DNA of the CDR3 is TGCAGTGCTAAGAACACCGGGGAGCTGTTTTTT.

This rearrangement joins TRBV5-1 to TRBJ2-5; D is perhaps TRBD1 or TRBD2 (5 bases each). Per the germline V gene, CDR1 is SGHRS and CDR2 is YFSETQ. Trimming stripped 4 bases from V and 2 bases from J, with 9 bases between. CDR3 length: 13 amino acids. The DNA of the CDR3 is TGCGCCAGCAGCCGAGGGGATCAAGAGACCCAGTACTTC. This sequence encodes CASSRGDQETQYF. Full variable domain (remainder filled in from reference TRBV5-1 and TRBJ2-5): KAGVTQTPRYLIKTRGQQVTLSCSPISGHRSVSWYQQTPGQGLQFLFEYFSETQRNKGNFPGRFSGRQFSNSRSEMNVSTLELGDSALYLCASSRGDQETQYFGPGTRLLVL.

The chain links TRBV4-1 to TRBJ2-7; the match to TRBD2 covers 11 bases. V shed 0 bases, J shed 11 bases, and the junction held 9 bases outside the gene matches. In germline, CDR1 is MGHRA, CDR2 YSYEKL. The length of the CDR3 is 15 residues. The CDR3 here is CASSQEVAGGFRKYF. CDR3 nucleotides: TGCGCCAGCAGCCAAGAAGTAGCGGGAGGGTTCCGAAAGTACTTC.

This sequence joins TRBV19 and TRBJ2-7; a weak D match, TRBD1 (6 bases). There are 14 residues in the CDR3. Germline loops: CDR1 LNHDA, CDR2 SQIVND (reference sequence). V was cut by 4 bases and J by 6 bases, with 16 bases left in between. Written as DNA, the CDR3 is TGTGCCAGTAGTACCGGGACAAGTTTGTTCGAGCAGTACTTC. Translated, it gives CASSTGTSLFEQYF.

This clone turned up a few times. The chain's CDR3 is CASSLGNRLTEAFF. CDR3 coding DNA: TGTGCCAGCAGCTTGGGAAATCGGCTTACTGAAGCTTTCTTT. The V and J genes are TRBV5-8 and TRBJ1-1, with D hard to call. CDR3 length equals 14 residues. Looked up from germline, CDR1 is SGHTS and CDR2 is YDEGEE. V dropped 0 bases and J dropped 5 bases, with 11 bases sitting between them.

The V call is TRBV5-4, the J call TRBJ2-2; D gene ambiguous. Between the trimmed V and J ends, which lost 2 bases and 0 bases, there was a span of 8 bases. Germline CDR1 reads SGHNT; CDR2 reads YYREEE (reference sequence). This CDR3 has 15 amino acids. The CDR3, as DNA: TGTGCCAGCAGCTTAGGGCATACGAACACCGGGGAGCTGTTTTTT. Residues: CASSLGHTNTGELFF.

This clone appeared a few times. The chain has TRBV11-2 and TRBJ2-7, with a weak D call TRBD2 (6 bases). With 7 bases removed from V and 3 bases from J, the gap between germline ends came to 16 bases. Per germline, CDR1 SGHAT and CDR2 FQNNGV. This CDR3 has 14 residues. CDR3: CASKVRLDHYEQYF. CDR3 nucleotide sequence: TGTGCCAGCAAAGTGAGACTAGATCACTACGAGCAGTACTTC.

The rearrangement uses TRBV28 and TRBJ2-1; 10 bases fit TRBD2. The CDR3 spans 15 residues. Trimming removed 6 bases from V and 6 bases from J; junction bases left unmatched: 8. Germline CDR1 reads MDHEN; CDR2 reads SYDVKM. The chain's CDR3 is CASRSTGTSVNEQFF. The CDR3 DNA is TGTGCCAGCAGGTCCACCGGGACTAGCGTCAATGAGCAGTTCTTC.

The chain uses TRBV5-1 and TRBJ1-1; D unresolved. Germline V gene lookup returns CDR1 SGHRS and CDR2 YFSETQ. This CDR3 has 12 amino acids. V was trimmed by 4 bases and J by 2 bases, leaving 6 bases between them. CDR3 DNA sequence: TGCGCCAGCAGCAGACTAAACACTGAAGCTTTCTTT. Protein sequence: CASSRLNTEAFF.

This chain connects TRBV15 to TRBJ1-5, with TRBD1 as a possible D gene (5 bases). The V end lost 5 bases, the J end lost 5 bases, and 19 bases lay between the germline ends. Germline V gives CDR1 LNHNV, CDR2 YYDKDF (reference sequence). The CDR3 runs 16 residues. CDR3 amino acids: CATSPLRRRGYQPQHF. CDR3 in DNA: TGTGCCACCAGCCCTTTACGGAGGAGGGGATATCAGCCCCAGCATTTT.

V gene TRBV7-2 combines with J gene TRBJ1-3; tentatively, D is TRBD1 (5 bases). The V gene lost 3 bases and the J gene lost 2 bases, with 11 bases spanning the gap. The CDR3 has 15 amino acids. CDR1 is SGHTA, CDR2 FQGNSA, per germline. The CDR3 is CASSLPTATGNTIYF. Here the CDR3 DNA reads TGTGCCAGCAGCTTGCCGACAGCAACTGGAAACACCATATATTTT. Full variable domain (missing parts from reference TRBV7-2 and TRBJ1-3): GAGVSQSPSNKVTEKGKDVELRCDPISGHTALYWYRQSLGQGLEFLIYFQGNSAPDKSGLPSDRFSAERTGGSVSTLTIQRTQQEDSAVYLCASSLPTATGNTIYFGEGSWLTVV.

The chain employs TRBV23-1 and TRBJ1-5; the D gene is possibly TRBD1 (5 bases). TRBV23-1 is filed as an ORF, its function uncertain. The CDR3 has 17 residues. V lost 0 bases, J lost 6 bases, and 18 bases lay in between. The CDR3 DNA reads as TGCGCCAGCAGTCAATCAAGGGGAGGGAATAGCTCTCAGCCCCAGCATTTT. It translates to CASSQSRGGNSSQPQHF.

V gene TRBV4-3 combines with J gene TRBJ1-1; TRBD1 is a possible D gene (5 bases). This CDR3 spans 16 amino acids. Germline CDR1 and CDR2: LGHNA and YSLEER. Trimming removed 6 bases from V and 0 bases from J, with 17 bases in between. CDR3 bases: TGCGCCAGCAGTCCGGACATGAACGTTATGAACACTGAAGCTTTCTTT. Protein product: CASSPDMNVMNTEAFF.

The CDR3 DNA reads TGTGCCAGCAGCCCTGCGACTAGCAGGAGCACAGATACGCAGTATTTT. Its protein is CASSPATSRSTDTQYF. J is TRBJ2-3 and V is TRBV14, with TRBD2 matching over 7 bases. Germline lookup yields CDR1 SGHDN and CDR2 FVKESK. Unmatched junction bases numbered 7, after V lost 4 bases and J lost 0 bases. This CDR3 contains 16 residues. Full variable domain (missing parts from reference TRBV14 and TRBJ2-3): EAGVTQFPSHSVIEKGQTVTLRCDPISGHDNLYWYRRVMGKEIKFLLHFVKESKQDESGMPNNRFLAERTGGTYSTLKVQPAELEDSGVYFCASSPATSRSTDTQYFGPGTRLTVL.

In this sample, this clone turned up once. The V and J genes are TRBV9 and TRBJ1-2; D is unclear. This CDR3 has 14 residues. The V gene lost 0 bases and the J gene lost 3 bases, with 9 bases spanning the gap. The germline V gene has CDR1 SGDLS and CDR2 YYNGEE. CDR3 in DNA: TGTGCCAGCAGCGTAGCGCCGGCAGACTATGGCTACACCTTC. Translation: CASSVAPADYGYTF.

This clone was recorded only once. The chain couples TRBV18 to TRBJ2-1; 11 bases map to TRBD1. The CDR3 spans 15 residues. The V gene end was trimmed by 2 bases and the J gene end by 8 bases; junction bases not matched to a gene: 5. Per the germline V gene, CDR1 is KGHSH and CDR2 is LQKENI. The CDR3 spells CASSPRGQGADEQFF. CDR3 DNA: TGTGCCAGCTCACCAAGAGGACAGGGGGCCGATGAGCAGTTCTTC.

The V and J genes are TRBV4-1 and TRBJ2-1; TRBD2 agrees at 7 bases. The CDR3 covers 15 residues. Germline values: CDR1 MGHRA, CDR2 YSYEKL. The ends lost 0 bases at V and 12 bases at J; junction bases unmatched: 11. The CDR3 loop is CASSQEGVGGGRQFF. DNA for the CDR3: TGCGCCAGCAGCCAAGAGGGGGTTGGCGGGGGTAGGCAGTTCTTC.